The entry that follows covers one T cell receptor beta chain sequence. The repertoire was sequenced with immunoSEQ multiplex PCR; TCRdb's copy has only in-frame clones and lacks some. Of roughly 100,000 clones listed, 80% to 90% are singletons. This sample stems from a study of control samples from healthy donors and cancer patients. The sequence derives from a woman in her 50s in good health. Material: blood.

CDR3 coding DNA: TGTGCCAGCAGCCCCTCCTGGGGCGGAGGCTCTAACTATGGCTACACCTTC. Its protein is CASSPSWGGGSNYGYTF. The chain combines TRBV7-2 with TRBJ1-2; the D gene is possibly TRBD1 (5 bases). Between the trimmed V and J ends, which lost 5 bases and 0 bases, there was a span of 19 bases. Per the germline V gene, CDR1 is SGHTA and CDR2 is FQGNSA. CDR3 size: 17 residues.